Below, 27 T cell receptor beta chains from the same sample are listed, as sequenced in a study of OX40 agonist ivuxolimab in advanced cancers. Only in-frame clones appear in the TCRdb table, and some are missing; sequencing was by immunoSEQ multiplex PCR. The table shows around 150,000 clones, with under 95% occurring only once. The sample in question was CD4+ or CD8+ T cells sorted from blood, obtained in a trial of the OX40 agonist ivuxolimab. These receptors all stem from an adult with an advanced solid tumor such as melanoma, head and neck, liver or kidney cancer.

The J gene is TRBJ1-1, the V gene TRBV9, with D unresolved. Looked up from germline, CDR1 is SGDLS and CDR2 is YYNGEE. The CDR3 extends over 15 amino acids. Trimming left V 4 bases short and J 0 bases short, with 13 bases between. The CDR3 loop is CASSSRIDMNTEAFF. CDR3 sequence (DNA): TGTGCCAGCAGCTCCCGTATAGACATGAACACTGAAGCTTTCTTT.

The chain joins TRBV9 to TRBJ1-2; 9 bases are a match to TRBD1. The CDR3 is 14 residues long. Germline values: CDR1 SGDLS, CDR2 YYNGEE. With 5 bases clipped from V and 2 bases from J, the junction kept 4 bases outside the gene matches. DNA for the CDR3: TGTGCCAGCAGTCGGACAGGGGCCAACTATGGCTACACCTTC. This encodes CASSRTGANYGYTF.

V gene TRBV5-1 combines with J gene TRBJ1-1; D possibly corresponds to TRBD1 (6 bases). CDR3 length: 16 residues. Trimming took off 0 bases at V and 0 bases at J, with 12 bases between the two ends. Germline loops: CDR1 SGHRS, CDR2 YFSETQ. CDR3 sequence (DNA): TGCGCCAGCAGCTTGGAGGGGACACACATGAACACTGAAGCTTTCTTT. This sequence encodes CASSLEGTHMNTEAFF.

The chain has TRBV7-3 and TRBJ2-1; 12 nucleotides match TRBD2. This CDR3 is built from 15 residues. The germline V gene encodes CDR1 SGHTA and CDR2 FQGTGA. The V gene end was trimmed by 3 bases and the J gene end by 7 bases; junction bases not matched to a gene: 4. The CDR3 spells CASSFRLAGENEQFF. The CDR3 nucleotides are TGTGCCAGCAGCTTCCGACTAGCGGGGGAGAATGAGCAGTTCTTC.

The CDR3 DNA sequence: TGTGCCAGCAGCTTAGCCGTGGAGGACACTGAAGCTTTCTTT. This gives the protein CASSLAVEDTEAFF. V gene TRBV7-6 combines with J gene TRBJ1-1, with D uncertain. Germline loops: CDR1 SGHVS, CDR2 FNYEAQ. Trimming cost V 0 bases and J 3 bases, with 8 bases left between them. CDR3 length equals 14 residues. Drawing the rest from reference TRBV7-6 and TRBJ1-1, the complete variable domain is GAGVSQSPRYKVTKRGQDVALRCDPISGHVSLYWYRQALGQGPEFLTYFNYEAQQDKSGLPNDRFSAERPEGSISTLTIQRTEQRDSAMYRCASSLAVEDTEAFFGQGTRLTVV.

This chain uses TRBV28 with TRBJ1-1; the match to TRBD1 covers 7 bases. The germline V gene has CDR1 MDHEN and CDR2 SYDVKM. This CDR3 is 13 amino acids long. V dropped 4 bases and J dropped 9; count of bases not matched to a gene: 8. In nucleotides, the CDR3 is TGTGCCAGCAGTTGGGACATGGACAGGAAAGCTTTCTTT. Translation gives CASSWDMDRKAFF.

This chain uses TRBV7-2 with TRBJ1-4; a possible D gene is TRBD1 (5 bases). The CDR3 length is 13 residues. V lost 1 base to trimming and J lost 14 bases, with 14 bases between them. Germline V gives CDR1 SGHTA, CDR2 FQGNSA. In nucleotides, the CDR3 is TGTGCCAGCAGCTTAGGTCAACACTGGGACCTGTTTTTT. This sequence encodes CASSLGQHWDLFF.

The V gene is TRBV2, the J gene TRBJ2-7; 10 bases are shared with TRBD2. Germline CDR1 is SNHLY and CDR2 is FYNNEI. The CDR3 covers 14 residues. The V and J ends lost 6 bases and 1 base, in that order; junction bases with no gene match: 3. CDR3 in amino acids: CASSLLAGSYEQYF. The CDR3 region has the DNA TGTGCCAGCAGCCTACTAGCGGGGTCCTACGAGCAGTACTTC.

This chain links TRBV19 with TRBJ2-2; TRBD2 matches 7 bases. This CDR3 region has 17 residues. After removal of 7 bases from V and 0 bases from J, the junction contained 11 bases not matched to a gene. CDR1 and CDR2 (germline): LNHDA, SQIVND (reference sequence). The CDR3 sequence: CASIWRAGTTNTGELFF. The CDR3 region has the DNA TGTGCCAGTATCTGGCGGGCAGGGACTACGAACACCGGGGAGCTGTTTTTT.

The CDR3 nucleotides are TGTGCCAGCAGTTTGTCAGACAGGGTCTCCTACGAGCAGTACTTC. Its translation is CASSLSDRVSYEQYF. The V and J genes are TRBV28 and TRBJ2-7; 7 bases align to TRBD1. Germline assignment: CDR1 MDHEN and CDR2 SYDVKM. The V gene end was trimmed by 3 bases and the J gene end by 0 bases; junction bases not matched to a gene: 5. The CDR3 spans 15 residues.

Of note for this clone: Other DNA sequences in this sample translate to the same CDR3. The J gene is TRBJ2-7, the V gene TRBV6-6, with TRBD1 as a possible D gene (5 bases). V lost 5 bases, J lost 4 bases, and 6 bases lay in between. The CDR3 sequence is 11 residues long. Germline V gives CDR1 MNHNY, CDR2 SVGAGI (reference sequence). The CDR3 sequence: CASSDSYEQYF. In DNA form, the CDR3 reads TGTGCCAGCAGTGACAGTTACGAGCAGTACTTC.

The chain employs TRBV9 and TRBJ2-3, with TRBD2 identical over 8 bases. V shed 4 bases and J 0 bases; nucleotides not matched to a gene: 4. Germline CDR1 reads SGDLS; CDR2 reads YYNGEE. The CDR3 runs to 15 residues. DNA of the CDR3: TGTGCCAGCAGCCTCGGGGGGGCTAGCACAGATACGCAGTATTTT. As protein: CASSLGGASTDTQYF.

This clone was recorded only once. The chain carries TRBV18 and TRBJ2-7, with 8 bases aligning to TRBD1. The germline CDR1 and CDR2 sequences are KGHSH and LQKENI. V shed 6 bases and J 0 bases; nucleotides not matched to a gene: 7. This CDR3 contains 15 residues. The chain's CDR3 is CASSRGQVSSYEQYF. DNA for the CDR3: TGTGCCAGCTCTAGGGGACAGGTGAGCTCCTACGAGCAGTACTTC.

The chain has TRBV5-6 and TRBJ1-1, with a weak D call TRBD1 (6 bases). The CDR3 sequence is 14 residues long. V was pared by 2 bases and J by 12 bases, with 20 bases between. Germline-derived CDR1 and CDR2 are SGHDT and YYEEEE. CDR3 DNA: TGTGCCAGCAGCTTCGACAGGAAGGACCTAAGATCTTTCTTT. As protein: CASSFDRKDLRSFF.

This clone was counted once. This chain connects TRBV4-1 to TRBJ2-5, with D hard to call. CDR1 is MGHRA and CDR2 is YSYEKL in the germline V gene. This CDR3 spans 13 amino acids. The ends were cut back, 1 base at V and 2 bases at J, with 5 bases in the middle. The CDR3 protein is CASSQGPQETQYF. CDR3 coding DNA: TGCGCCAGCAGCCAAGGGCCACAAGAGACCCAGTACTTC.

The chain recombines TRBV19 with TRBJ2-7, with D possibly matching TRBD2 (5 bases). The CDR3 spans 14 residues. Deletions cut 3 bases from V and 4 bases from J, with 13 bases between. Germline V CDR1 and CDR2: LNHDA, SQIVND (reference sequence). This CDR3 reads CASSIIGISYEQYF. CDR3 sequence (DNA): TGTGCCAGTAGTATTATCGGGATTTCTTACGAGCAGTACTTC.

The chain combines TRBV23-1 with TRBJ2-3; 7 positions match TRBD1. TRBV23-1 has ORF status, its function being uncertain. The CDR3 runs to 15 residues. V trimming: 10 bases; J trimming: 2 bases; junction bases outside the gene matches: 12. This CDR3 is CATEGQVDDTDTQYF. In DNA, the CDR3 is TGCGCCACCGAAGGACAGGTAGATGACACAGATACGCAGTATTTT.

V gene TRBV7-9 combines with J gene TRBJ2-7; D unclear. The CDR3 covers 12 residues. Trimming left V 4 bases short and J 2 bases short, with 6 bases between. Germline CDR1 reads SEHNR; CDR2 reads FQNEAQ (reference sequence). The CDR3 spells CASSSRTYEQYF. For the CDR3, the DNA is TGTGCCAGCAGCTCTCGTACCTACGAGCAGTACTTC.

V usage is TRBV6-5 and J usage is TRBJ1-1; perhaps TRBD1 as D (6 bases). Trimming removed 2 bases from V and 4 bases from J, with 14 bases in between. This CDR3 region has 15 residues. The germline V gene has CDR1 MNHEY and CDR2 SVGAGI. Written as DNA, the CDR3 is TGTGCCAGCAGTTACCCTTTACAGGGAACCACTGAAGCTTTCTTT. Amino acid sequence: CASSYPLQGTTEAFF.

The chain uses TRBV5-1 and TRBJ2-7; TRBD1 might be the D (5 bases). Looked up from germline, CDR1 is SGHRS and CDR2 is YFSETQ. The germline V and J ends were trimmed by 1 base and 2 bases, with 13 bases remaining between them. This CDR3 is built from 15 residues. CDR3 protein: CASSLRQGLPYEQYF. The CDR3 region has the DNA TGCGCCAGCAGCTTGCGTCAGGGCCTTCCCTACGAGCAGTACTTC.

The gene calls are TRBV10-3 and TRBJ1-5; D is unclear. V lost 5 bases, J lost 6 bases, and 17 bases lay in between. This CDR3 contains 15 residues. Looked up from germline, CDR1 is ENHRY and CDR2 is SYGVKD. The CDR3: CAISLRDGEGQPQHF. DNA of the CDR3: TGTGCCATCAGTCTCCGCGACGGAGAGGGTCAGCCCCAGCATTTT.

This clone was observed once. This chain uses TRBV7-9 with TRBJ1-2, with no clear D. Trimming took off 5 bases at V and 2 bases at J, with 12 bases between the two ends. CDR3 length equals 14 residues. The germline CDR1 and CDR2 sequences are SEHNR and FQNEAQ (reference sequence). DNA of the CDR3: TGTGCCAGCAGCCCAATTGGTTTCAACTATGGCTACACCTTC. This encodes CASSPIGFNYGYTF.

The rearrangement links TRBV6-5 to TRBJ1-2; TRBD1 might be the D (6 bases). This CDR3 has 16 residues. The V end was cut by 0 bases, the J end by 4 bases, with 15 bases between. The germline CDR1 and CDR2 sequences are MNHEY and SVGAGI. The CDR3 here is CASSYSTGGPAYGYTF. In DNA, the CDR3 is TGTGCCAGCAGTTACTCGACGGGGGGCCCCGCCTATGGCTACACCTTC.

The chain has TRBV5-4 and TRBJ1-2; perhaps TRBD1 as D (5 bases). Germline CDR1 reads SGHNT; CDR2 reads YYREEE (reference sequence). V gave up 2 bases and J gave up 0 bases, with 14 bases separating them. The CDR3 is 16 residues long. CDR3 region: CASSFSRANANYGYTF. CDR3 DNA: TGTGCCAGCAGCTTCTCCAGGGCGAATGCTAACTATGGCTACACCTTC.

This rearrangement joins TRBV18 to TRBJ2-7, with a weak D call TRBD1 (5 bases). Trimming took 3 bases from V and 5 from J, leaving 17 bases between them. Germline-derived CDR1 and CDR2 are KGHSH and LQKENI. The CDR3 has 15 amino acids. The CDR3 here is CASSPSGRADNEQYF. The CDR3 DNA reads TGTGCCAGCTCACCCTCGGGTAGGGCGGACAACGAGCAGTACTTC.

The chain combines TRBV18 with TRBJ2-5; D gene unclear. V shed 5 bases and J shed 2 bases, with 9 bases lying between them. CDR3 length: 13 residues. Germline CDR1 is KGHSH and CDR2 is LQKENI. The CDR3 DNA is TGTGCCAGCTCAACTTCGGTGCAAGAGACCCAGTACTTC. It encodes CASSTSVQETQYF.

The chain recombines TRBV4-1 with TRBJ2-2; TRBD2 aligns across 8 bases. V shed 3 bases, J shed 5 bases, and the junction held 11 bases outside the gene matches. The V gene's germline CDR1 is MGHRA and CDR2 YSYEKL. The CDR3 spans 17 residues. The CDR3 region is CASSHPRTSFGTGELFF. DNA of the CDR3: TGCGCCAGCAGCCACCCTAGGACTAGCTTTGGGACCGGGGAGCTGTTTTTT.